This T cell receptor beta chain was captured in a study of early T cells in non-severe SARS-CoV-2 infection. Study overall: Sequencing targeted bulk RNA from unsorted whole blood, leaving chains unpaired. Study-level results: Reliance on VDJdb matching favored anti-spike CD8 responses; private and CD4 specificities were missed.

CDR3 size: 16 residues. The V and J ends lost 4 bases and 3 bases, in that order; junction bases with no gene match: 9. Germline V gene sequence: CDR1 SGHKS, CDR2 YYEKEE (reference sequence). Individual cDNA molecules each received unique molecular identifiers attached to them. TCRdb reanalysed the 5' RACE reads using MiXCR and keeps one entry per CDR3 protein. The profile shows tens of thousands of distinct CDR3 sequences, roughly an eighth of them singletons. This clonotype was counted at least ten times. Its cognate antigen is unknown. The clonotype comes from an adult who was a healthcare worker with PCR-confirmed SARS-CoV-2 infection or an uninfected control (not recorded which). Sequencing was done on a sample of whole blood. V is TRBV5-5 and J is TRBJ1-4; 7 bases line up with TRBD1. CDR3 sequence (DNA): TGTGCCAGCAGCCCTGGGACAGTGGGGGCTAATGAAAAACTGTTTTTT. The encoded protein is CASSPGTVGANEKLFF.